Presented here are 15 T cell receptor beta chains from one specimen sequenced in a study of shared clonotypes between healthy human individuals. The method was immunoSEQ multiplex PCR; TCRdb's version includes in-frame clones alone and lacks a portion of them. The sample carries under 1,100,000 clones, under 80% recorded once. Sequencing used memory CD4+ T cells sorted from blood. Subset indicated: CD45RA-negative fraction. The receptor set was obtained from a man between 18 and 29 years old in good health.

For this clone: A much bigger clone sits one base away, suggesting this may be a read error. Other DNA sequences in the same sample also yield this CDR3. V usage is TRBV10-1 and J usage is TRBJ2-2; 7 bases match TRBD1. CDR3 length: 15 residues. Germline trimming cut 6 bases from V and 0 bases from J; bases unmatched to any gene: 4. Germline values: CDR1 WNHNN, CDR2 SYGVQD (reference sequence). CDR3 nucleotide sequence: TGCGCCAGCAGCACCGGGACAGCGAACACCGGGGAGCTGTTTTTT. This translates into CASSTGTANTGELFF.

In this sample, this clone turned up once. The V and J genes are TRBV2 and TRBJ2-7; D not resolved. V was cut by 5 bases and J by 0 bases, with 11 bases left in between. Germline CDR1 SNHLY, CDR2 FYNNEI. The CDR3 totals 14 residues. The CDR3 coding sequence is TGTGCCAGCAGTCTCGGTTCTAGCTCCTACGAGCAGTACTTC. Protein product: CASSLGSSSYEQYF.

To note about this clone: Compared with germline, one end of the junction differs, possibly owing to a read error. This chain connects TRBV4-1 to TRBJ1-2; D not certain. This CDR3 region has 12 residues. Germline V lookup: CDR1 MGHRA, CDR2 YSYEKL. The CDR3 DNA reads as TGCGCCAGCAGGCAAGGATTCCGAGCGCACACCTTC. Translated: CASRQGFRAHTF.

DNA of the CDR3: TGTGCCAGCAGCTCAAGGGTCAACTATGGCTACACCTTC. As protein: CASSSRVNYGYTF. J is TRBJ1-2 and V is TRBV21-1. TRBV21-1 is marked as a pseudogene. The CDR3 is 13 amino acids.

The chain links TRBV19 to TRBJ2-1; 7 bases are a match to TRBD1. The germline gives CDR1 LNHDA, CDR2 SQIVND (reference sequence). V lost 11 bases, J lost 6 bases, and 10 bases stayed unmatched. This CDR3 has 13 amino acids. CDR3 region: CASKPDRANEQFF. CDR3 DNA: TGTGCCTCCAAGCCCGACAGGGCCAATGAGCAGTTCTTC.

This clone was recorded a few times. The chain uses TRBV5-1 and TRBJ1-1; D gene uncertain. This CDR3 has 15 amino acids. The V end lost 4 bases, the J end lost 1 base, and 14 bases lay between the germline ends. The germline CDR1 and CDR2 sequences are SGHRS and YFSETQ. CDR3 sequence (DNA): TGCGCCAGCAGCCCCTCAGGTGAGCCGAACACTGAAGCTTTCTTT. This codes for CASSPSGEPNTEAFF.

V usage is TRBV10-2 and J usage is TRBJ1-1; 9 bases match TRBD1. Germline V lookup: CDR1 WSHSY, CDR2 SAAADI. The J segment lost 0 bases and the V segment lost 3 bases, leaving 14 bases of the junction unmatched. This CDR3 is 19 amino acids long. CDR3 sequence reads: CASSDPGQGGGGMNTEAFF. The CDR3 nucleotides read TGCGCCAGCAGTGATCCGGGACAGGGAGGGGGGGGTATGAACACTGAAGCTTTCTTT.

Comment on this clone: This may come from a read error, since a much larger clone is one base off. The chain recombines TRBV18 with TRBJ2-7, with D tentatively TRBD1 or TRBD2 (5 bases each). The CDR3 loop spans 14 amino acids. Germline CDR1 reads KGHSH; CDR2 reads LQKENI. The CDR3 sequence: CASSPSGPPYEQCF. For the CDR3, the DNA is TGTGCCAGCTCACCCTCGGGACCCCCCTACGAGCAGTGCTTC.

The J gene is TRBJ1-6, the V gene TRBV6-1; 7 bases fit TRBD1. J gave up 10 bases and V 6 bases, and 6 bases lay outside the gene matches. This CDR3 comprises 13 residues. CDR1 is MNHNS and CDR2 is SASEGT in the germline V gene. The CDR3 loop reads CASSPGQPSPLHF. Written as DNA, the CDR3 is TGTGCCAGCAGCCCGGGACAGCCCTCACCCCTCCACTTT.

The chain joins TRBV4-1 to TRBJ2-7, with 8 bases fitting TRBD1. This CDR3 has 14 residues. V was pared by 3 bases and J by 3 bases, with 4 bases of the junction left unmatched. The V gene's germline CDR1 is MGHRA and CDR2 YSYEKL. The CDR3, as DNA: TGCGCCAGCAGCCAGACCGGGACAGGCTACGAGCAGTACTTC. Encoded protein: CASSQTGTGYEQYF.

The CDR3, as DNA: TGTGCCAGCAGTCTCCGGGACAGGGTATCCACTGAAGCTTTCTTT. This encodes CASSLRDRVSTEAFF. The chain couples TRBV2 to TRBJ1-1, with 9 positions matching TRBD1. Trimming took 5 bases from V and 4 from J; bases not matched to a gene: 8. This CDR3 has 15 residues. CDR1 is SNHLY, CDR2 FYNNEI, per germline.

CDR3 nucleotides: TGTGCCAGCAGTTTTAGCAGGGTAATGCCCGGGGAGCTGTTTTTT. Translated: CASSFSRVMPGELFF. The chain uses TRBV27 and TRBJ2-2; D may be TRBD1 (5 bases). V was pared by 3 bases and J by 6 bases, with 14 bases between. The CDR3 totals 15 residues. The germline CDR1 and CDR2 sequences are MNHEY and SMNVEV (reference sequence).

The genes are TRBV4-3 and TRBJ2-4; 10 positions agree with TRBD2. Germline V gene data show CDR1 as LGHNA and CDR2 as YSLEER. V trimming: 2 bases; J trimming: 8 bases; junction bases outside the gene matches: 18. This CDR3 comprises 19 residues. CDR3 sequence: CASSQSKSGLAGVKDIQYF. The CDR3 DNA follows: TGCGCCAGCAGCCAATCGAAATCAGGGCTAGCGGGAGTTAAAGACATTCAGTACTTC.

This clone occurred once. The CDR3: CASSPGARGYTF. CDR3 nucleotide sequence: TGCGCCAGCAGCCCAGGGGCTCGGGGCTACACCTTC. The V and J genes are TRBV5-1 and TRBJ1-2, with D perhaps TRBD1 (6 bases). V was shortened by 4 bases and J by 8 bases, with 12 bases between the two germline ends. Germline V gene sequence: CDR1 SGHRS, CDR2 YFSETQ. The CDR3 length is 12 residues. Using reference TRBV5-1 and TRBJ1-2 for the parts outside the CDR3, the full variable domain is KAGVTQTPRYLIKTRGQQVTLSCSPISGHRSVSWYQQTPGQGLQFLFEYFSETQRNKGNFPGRFSGRQFSNSRSEMNVSTLELGDSALYLCASSPGARGYTFGSGTRLTVV.

The V call is TRBV5-1, the J call TRBJ1-2, with D unresolved. The CDR3 loop spans 13 amino acids. The V gene lost 4 bases and the J gene lost 0 bases, with 7 bases spanning the gap. Germline lookup yields CDR1 SGHRS and CDR2 YFSETQ. DNA for the CDR3: TGCGCCAGCAGCATGGTCCCTAACTATGGCTACACCTTC. Translation: CASSMVPNYGYTF.